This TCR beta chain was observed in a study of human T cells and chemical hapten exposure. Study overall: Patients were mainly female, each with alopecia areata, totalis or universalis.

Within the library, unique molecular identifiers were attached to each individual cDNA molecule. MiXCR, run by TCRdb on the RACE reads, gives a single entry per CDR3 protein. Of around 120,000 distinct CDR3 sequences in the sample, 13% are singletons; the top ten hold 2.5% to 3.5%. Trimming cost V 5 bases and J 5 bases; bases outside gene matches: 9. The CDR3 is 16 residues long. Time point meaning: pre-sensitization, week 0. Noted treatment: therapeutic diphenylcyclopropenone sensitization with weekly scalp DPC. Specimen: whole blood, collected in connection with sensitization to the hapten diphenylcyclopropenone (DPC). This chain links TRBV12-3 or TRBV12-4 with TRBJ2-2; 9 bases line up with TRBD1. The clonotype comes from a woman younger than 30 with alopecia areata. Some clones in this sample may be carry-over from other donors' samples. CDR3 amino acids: CASSHRQGVDTGELFF. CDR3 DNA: TGTGCCAGCAGTCATAGACAGGGGGTTGATACCGGGGAGCTGTTTTTT.